This T cell receptor beta chain was sequenced for a study of blood T cell repertoires in COVID-19. Study context: Material from acute and convalescent COVID-19 was sourced from the United States, Italy and Spain. Sources were T cells, B-cell-depleted T cells, or PBMCs; the material itself was cDNA or gDNA.

CDR1 and CDR2 (germline): MRHNA, SNTAGT. The CDR3 contains 15 residues. V lost 0 bases to trimming and J lost 4 bases; unmatched junction nucleotides: 3. Authors' data handling: Amplification with reference gene primers provided the estimates of nucleated cell counts. Here immunoSEQ multiplex PCR was the method, and the copy in TCRdb shows in-frame clones only, minus some. V and J calls and clone size come straight from that table; D and trimming were deduced from the DNA. The sample shows approximately 70,000 clones, around 90% of them seen only once. This TCR was recovered from a human donor in a cohort sampled during active COVID-19. The rearrangement uses TRBV6-4 and TRBJ2-1, with 7 bases fitting TRBD2. Sequencing was carried out using peripheral blood. Here the CDR3 DNA reads TGTGCCAGCAGTGACTCCCCTAGCGGATACAATGAGCAGTTCTTC. Encoded protein: CASSDSPSGYNEQFF.